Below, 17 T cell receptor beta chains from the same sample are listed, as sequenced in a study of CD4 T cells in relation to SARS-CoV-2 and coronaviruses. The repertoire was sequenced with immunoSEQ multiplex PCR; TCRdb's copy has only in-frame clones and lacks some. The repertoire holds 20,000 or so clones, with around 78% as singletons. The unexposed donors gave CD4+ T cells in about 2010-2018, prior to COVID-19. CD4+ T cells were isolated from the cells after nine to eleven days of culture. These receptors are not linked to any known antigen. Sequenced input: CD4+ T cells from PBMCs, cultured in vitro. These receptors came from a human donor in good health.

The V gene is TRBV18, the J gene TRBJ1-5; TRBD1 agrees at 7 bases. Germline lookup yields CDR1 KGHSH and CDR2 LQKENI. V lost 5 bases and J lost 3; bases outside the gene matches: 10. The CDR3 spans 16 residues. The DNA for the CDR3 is TGTGCCAGCTCAACCGGGACAGCGGGACTCAATCAGCCCCAGCATTTT. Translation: CASSTGTAGLNQPQHF.

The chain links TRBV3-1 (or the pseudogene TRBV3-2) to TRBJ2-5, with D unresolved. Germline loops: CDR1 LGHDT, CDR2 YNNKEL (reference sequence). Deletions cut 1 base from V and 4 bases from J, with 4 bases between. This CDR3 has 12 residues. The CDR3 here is CASSQGAETQYF. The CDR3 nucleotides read TGTGCCAGCAGCCAAGGGGCAGAGACCCAGTACTTC.

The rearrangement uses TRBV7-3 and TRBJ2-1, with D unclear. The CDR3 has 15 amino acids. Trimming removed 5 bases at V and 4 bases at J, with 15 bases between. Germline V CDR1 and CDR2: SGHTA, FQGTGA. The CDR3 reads CASSPGQTVYNEQFF. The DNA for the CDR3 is TGTGCCAGCAGCCCCGGTCAAACAGTATACAATGAGCAGTTCTTC. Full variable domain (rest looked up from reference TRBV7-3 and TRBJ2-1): GAGVSQTPSNKVTEKGKYVELRCDPISGHTALYWYRQSLGQGPEFLIYFQGTGAADDSGLPNDRFFAVRPEGSVSTLKIQRTERGDSAVYLCASSPGQTVYNEQFFGPGTRLTVL.

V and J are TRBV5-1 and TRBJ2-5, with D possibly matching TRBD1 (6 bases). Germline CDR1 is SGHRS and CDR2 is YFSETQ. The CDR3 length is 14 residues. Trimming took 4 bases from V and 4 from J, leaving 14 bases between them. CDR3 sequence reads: CASSNTGRGETQYF. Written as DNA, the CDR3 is TGCGCCAGCAGCAATACAGGGCGAGGAGAGACCCAGTACTTC.

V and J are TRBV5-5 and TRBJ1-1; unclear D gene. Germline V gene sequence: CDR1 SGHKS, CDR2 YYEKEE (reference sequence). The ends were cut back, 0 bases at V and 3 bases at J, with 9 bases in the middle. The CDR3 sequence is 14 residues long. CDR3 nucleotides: TGTGCCAGCAGCTTGGGGCAGTGGGACACTGAAGCTTTCTTT. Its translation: CASSLGQWDTEAFF.

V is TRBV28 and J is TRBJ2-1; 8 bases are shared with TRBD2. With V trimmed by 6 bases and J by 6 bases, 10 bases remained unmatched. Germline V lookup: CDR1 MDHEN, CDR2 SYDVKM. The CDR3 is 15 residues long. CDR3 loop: CASREGLVWTNEQFF. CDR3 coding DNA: TGTGCCAGCAGAGAGGGACTAGTGTGGACCAATGAGCAGTTCTTC.

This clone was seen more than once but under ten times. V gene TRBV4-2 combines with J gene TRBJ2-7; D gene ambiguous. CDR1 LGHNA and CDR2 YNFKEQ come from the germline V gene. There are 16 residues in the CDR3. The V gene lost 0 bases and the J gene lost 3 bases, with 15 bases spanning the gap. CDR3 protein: CASSQDQSARNYEQYF. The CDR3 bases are TGTGCCAGCAGCCAAGATCAGTCGGCTAGAAACTACGAGCAGTACTTC.

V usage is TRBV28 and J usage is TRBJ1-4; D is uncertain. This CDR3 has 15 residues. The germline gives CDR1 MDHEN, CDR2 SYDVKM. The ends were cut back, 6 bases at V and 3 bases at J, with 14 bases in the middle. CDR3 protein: CASSVPGLANEKLFF. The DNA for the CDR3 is TGTGCCAGCAGCGTGCCGGGTTTGGCTAATGAAAAACTGTTTTTT. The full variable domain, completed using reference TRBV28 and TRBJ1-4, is DVKVTQSSRYLVKRTGEKVFLECVQDMDHENMFWYRQDPGLGLRLIYFSYDVKMKEKGDIPEGYSVSREKKERFSLILESASTNQTSMYLCASSVPGLANEKLFFGSGTQLSVL.

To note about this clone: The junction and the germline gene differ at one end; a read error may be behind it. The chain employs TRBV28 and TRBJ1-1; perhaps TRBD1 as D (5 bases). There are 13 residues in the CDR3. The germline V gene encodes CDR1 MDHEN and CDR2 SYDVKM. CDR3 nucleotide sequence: TGTGCCATCGGATCGGACACGACCTCCCAGGATTATTTT. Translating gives CAIGSDTTSQDYF.

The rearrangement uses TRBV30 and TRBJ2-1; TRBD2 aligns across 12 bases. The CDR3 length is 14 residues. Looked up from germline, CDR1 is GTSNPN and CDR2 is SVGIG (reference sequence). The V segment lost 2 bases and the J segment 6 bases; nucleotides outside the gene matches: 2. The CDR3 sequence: CAWSQTSGSNEQFF. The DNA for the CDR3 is TGTGCCTGGAGTCAGACTAGCGGGAGCAATGAGCAGTTCTTC.

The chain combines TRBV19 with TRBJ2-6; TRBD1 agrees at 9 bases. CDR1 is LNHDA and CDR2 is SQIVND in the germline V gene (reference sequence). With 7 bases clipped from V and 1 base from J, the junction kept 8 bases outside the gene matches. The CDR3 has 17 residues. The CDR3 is CASTQGTGRSGANVLTF. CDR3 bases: TGTGCCAGTACGCAGGGGACAGGGAGGTCTGGGGCCAACGTCCTGACTTTC.

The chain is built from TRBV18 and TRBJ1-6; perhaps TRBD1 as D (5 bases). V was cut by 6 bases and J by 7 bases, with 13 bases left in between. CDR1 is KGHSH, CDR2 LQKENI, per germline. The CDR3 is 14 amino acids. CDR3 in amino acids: CASSQGWWNSPLHF. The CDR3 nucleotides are TGTGCCAGCTCTCAGGGTTGGTGGAATTCACCCCTCCACTTT.

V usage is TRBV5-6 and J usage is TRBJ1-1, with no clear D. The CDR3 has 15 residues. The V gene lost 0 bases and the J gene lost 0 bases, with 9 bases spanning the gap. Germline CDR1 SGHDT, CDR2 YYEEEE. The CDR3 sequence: CASSLAVGLNTEAFF. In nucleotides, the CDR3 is TGTGCCAGCAGCTTGGCGGTGGGATTGAACACTGAAGCTTTCTTT.

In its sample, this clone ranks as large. This CDR3 is CASSDGHHSGANVLTF. CDR3 sequence (DNA): TGTGCCAGCAGTGACGGGCACCACTCTGGGGCCAACGTCCTGACTTTC. The J gene is TRBJ2-6, the V gene TRBV6-4; D ambiguous. CDR1 and CDR2 (germline): MRHNA, SNTAGT. The CDR3 is made up of 16 amino acids. Trimming removed 2 bases at V and 0 bases at J, with 8 bases between.

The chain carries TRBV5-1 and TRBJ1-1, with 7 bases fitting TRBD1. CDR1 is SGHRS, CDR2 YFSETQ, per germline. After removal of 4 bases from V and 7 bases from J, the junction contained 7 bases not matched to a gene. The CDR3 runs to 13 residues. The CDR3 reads CASSRITGDEAFF. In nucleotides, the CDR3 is TGCGCCAGCAGCCGGATCACAGGGGATGAAGCTTTCTTT.

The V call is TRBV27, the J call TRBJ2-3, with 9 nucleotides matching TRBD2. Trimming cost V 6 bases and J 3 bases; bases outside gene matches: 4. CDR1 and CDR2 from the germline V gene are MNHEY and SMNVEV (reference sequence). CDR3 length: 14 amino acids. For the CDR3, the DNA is TGTGCCAGCAGGCGGGAGGGCCGTACAGATACGCAGTATTTT. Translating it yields CASRREGRTDTQYF.

The CDR3 spells CASSSQGALVAEGLYNEQFF. The CDR3 nucleotides read TGCGCCAGCAGCTCCCAGGGGGCGCTGGTAGCGGAAGGACTTTACAATGAGCAGTTCTTC. The chain recombines TRBV5-1 with TRBJ2-1, with TRBD1 matching over 8 bases. J lost 4 bases, V lost 3 bases, and 21 bases had no gene match. The CDR3 loop spans 20 amino acids. CDR1 is SGHRS and CDR2 is YFSETQ in the germline V gene. Looking up the rest from reference TRBV5-1 and TRBJ2-1 gives the full variable domain: KAGVTQTPRYLIKTRGQQVTLSCSPISGHRSVSWYQQTPGQGLQFLFEYFSETQRNKGNFPGRFSGRQFSNSRSEMNVSTLELGDSALYLCASSSQGALVAEGLYNEQFFGPGTRLTVL.